This is a list of T cell receptor beta chains from one sample in a study of identical twins. From the 5' RACE reads, TCRdb called clonotypes with MiXCR, one entry per CDR3 protein. Of under 900,000 distinct CDR3 sequences listed, roughly an eighth are singletons. Separately, the same data were catalogued under a study of yellow fever vaccine responses in identical twins.

Specimen: PBMCs. These receptors came from a woman aged 18 to 35 in good health. The CDR3 runs from the conserved cysteine through the conserved F or W. D genes are given only for firm matches. Rows give clone size only sometimes, using once, few, many, or a class for an expanded clone.

CDR3: CASSWDSNEQFF
DNA: TGTGCCAGCAGTTGGGACTCCAATGAGCAGTTCTTC
size: -
D: -
V: TRBV5-6
J: TRBJ2-1

CDR3: CASIGTVTNTGELFF
DNA: TGCGCCAGCATAGGGACAGTGACGAACACCGGGGAGCTGTTTTTT
size: -
D: TRBD1
V: TRBV5-1
J: TRBJ2-2

CDR3: CASSPGFSYGYTF
DNA: TGTGCCAGCAGTCCAGGGTTTTCCTATGGCTACACCTTC
size: -
D: -
V: TRBV12-3/TRBV12-4
J: TRBJ1-2

CDR3: CASSPLREEYNEQFF
DNA: TGTGCCAGTAGTCCCTTGCGGGAGGAATACAATGAGCAGTTCTTC
size: few
D: TRBD2
V: TRBV19
J: TRBJ2-1

CDR3: CASSPNPGLRGNTQYF
DNA: TGTGCCAGCAGCCCCAACCCCGGACTCCGGGGAAATACGCAGTATTTT
size: -
D: -
V: TRBV5-6
J: TRBJ2-3

CDR3: CASSEMGQKQETQYF
DNA: TGTGCCAGCAGTGAAATGGGACAGAAACAAGAGACCCAGTACTTC
size: -
D: TRBD1
V: TRBV2
J: TRBJ2-5

CDR3: CASSMGLAGSGELFF
DNA: TGTGCCAGCAGCATGGGGCTAGCGGGGAGCGGGGAGCTGTTTTTT
size: many
D: TRBD2
V: TRBV12-3/TRBV12-4
J: TRBJ2-2

CDR3: CAIRPDSYNSPLHF
DNA: TGTGCCATACGGCCGGACAGTTATAATTCACCCCTCCACTTT
size: many
D: -
V: TRBV2
J: TRBJ1-6

CDR3: CASMGGGSSYEQYF
DNA: TGTGCCAGCATGGGAGGGGGCAGCTCCTACGAGCAGTACTTC
size: -
D: -
V: TRBV2
J: TRBJ2-7

CDR3: CSARDLAGGDNEQFF
DNA: TGCAGTGCTAGAGACCTAGCGGGAGGTGACAATGAGCAGTTCTTC
size: -
D: TRBD2
V: TRBV20-1
J: TRBJ2-1

CDR3: CASSPQGGNEQFF
DNA: TGCGCCAGCAGCCCTCAGGGGGGAAATGAGCAGTTCTTC
size: many
D: -
V: TRBV5-1
J: TRBJ2-1

CDR3: CATSRPPRQSSYNEQFF
DNA: TGTGCCACCAGCAGACCGCCCCGCCAAAGCTCCTACAATGAGCAGTTCTTC
size: few
D: -
V: TRBV15
J: TRBJ2-1

CDR3: CASSLGGSGRILYNEQFF
DNA: TGTGCCAGCAGCTTAGGAGGTAGCGGACGGATCCTATACAATGAGCAGTTCTTC
size: few
D: -
V: TRBV7-8
J: TRBJ2-1

CDR3: CASAGEREQFF
DNA: TGTGCCAGCGCGGGAGAACGAGAGCAGTTCTTC
size: -
D: TRBD2
V: TRBV2
J: TRBJ2-1

CDR3: CASSQDFYPGIPLNQPQHF
DNA: TGTGCCAGCAGCCAAGATTTCTATCCCGGGATCCCCCTGAATCAGCCCCAGCATTTT
size: few
D: -
V: TRBV3-1
J: TRBJ1-5

CDR3: CSVLDWFGTEAFF
DNA: TGCAGCGTCCTGGACTGGTTCGGCACTGAAGCTTTCTTT
size: -
D: -
V: TRBV29-1
J: TRBJ1-1

CDR3: CASSLGLAVGEQFF
DNA: TGTGCCAGCAGTTTAGGCCTTGCCGTTGGGGAGCAGTTCTTC
size: -
D: -
V: TRBV12-3/TRBV12-4
J: TRBJ2-1